This entry describes one T cell receptor (beta chain). Its target is unknown. This sample was included in a study of PD-1 blockade in classical Hodgkin lymphoma. Study as a whole: With a 2-week interval, patients received intravenous nivolumab at 3 mg/kg. Study results and limitations: According to reports, newly diagnosed patients had lower baseline TCR diversity than healthy donors, and relapsed/refractory patients had lower baseline TCR diversity still.

Following autologous stem cell transplantation, relapse occurred in every patient, and exposure to brentuximab vedotin varied. Assay used: immunoSEQ multiplex PCR; TCRdb lists only in-frame clones, some missing. The data contain approximately 89,000 clones, over 80% of them singletons. V shed 5 bases, J shed 4 bases, and the junction held 6 bases outside the gene matches. CDR1 and CDR2 from the germline V gene are SGHDT and YYEEEE. The CDR3 has 15 amino acids. The receptor was derived from a human donor with classical Hodgkin lymphoma. This chain uses TRBV5-6 with TRBJ2-1; TRBD1 agrees at 10 bases. The sample was peripheral blood mononuclear cells (PBMCs), taken at baseline. The CDR3 protein is CASSADRGLYNEQFF. Here the CDR3 DNA reads TGTGCCAGCAGTGCCGACAGGGGGCTTTACAATGAGCAGTTCTTC.